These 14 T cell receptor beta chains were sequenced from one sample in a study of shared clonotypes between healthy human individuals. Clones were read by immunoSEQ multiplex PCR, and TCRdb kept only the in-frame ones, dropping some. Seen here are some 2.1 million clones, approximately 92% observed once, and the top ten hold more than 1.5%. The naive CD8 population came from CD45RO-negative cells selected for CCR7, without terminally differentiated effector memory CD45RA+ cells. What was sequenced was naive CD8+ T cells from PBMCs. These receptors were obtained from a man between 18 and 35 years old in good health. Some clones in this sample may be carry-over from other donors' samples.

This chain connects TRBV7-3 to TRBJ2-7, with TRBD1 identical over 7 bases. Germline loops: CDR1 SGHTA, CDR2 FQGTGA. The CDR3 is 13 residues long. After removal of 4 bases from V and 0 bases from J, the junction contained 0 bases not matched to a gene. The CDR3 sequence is CASSWDSSYEQYF. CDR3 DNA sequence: TGTGCCAGCAGCTGGGACAGCTCCTACGAGCAGTACTTC.

CDR3 amino acids: CASSLEGEWYGYTF. CDR3 DNA: TGCGCCAGCAGCTTGGAGGGGGAGTGGTATGGCTACACCTTC. The chain joins TRBV5-1 to TRBJ1-2; D is perhaps TRBD1 (6 bases). Germline V lookup: CDR1 SGHRS, CDR2 YFSETQ. The V end was cut by 0 bases, the J end by 5 bases, with 11 bases between. The CDR3 sequence is 14 residues long.

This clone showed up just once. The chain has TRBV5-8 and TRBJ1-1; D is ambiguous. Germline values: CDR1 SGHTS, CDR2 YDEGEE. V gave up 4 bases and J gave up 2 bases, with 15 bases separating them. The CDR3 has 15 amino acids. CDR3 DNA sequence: TGTGCCAGCAGCGTCATAGGGTACCTTAACACTGAAGCTTTCTTT. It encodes CASSVIGYLNTEAFF.

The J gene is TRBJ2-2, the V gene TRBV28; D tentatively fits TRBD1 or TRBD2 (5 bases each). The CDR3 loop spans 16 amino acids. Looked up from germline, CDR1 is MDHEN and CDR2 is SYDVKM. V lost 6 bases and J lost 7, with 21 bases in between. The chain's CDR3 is CASRTLGPKNFGELFF. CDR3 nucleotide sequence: TGTGCCAGCAGGACTCTGGGACCCAAAAATTTCGGGGAGCTGTTTTTT.

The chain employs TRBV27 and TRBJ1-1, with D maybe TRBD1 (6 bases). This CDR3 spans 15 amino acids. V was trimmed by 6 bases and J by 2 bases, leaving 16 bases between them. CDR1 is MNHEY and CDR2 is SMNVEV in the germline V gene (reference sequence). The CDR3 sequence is CASRAGQLTNTEAFF. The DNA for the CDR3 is TGTGCCAGCAGGGCTGGACAGCTAACTAACACTGAAGCTTTCTTT.

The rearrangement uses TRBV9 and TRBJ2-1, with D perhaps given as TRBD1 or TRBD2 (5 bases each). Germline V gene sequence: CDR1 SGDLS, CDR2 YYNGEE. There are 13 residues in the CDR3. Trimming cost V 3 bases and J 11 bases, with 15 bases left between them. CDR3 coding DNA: TGTGCCAGCAGCGAGGACTCACCGGGGCAGCAGTTCTTC. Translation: CASSEDSPGQQFF.

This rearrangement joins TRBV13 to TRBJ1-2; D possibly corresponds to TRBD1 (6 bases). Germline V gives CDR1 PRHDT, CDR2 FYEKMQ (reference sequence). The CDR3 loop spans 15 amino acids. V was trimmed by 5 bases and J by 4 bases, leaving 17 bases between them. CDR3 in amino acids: CASSDSGQWAYGYTF. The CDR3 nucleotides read TGTGCCAGCAGCGATAGTGGACAGTGGGCCTATGGCTACACCTTC. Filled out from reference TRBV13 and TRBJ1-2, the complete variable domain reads AAGVIQSPRHLIKEKRETATLKCYPIPRHDTVYWYQQGPGQDPQFLISFYEKMQSDKGSIPDRFSAQQFSDYHSELNMSSLELGDSALYFCASSDSGQWAYGYTFGSGTRLTVV.

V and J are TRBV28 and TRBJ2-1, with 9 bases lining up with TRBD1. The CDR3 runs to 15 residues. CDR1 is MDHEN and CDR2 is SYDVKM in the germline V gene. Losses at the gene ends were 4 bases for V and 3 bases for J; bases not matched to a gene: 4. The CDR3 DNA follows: TGTGCCAGCAGTTCGGGACAGGGACTCTACAATGAGCAGTTCTTC. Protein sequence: CASSSGQGLYNEQFF.

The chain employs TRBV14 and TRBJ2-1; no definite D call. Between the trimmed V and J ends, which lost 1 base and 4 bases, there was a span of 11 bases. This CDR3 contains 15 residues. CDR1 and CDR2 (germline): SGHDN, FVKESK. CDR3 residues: CASSQGGSLYNEQFF. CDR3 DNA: TGTGCCAGCAGCCAAGGGGGATCGCTATACAATGAGCAGTTCTTC.

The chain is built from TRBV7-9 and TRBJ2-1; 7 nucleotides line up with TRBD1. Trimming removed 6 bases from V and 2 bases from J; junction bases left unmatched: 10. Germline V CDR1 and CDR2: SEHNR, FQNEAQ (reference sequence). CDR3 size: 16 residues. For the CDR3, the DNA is TGTGCCAGCAGTCTCATAAACAGGGGAGCCTACAATGAGCAGTTCTTC. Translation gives CASSLINRGAYNEQFF.

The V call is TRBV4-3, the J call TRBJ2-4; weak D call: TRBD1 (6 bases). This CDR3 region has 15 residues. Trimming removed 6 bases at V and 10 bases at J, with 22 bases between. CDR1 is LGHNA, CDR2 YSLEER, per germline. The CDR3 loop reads CASSPKGTGHRIQYF. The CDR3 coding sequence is TGCGCCAGCAGTCCGAAGGGCACGGGACACCGAATTCAGTACTTC.

The CDR3 protein is CASSPTPGQGYNEQFF. CDR3 nucleotides: TGTGCCAGCAGTCCCACTCCGGGACAGGGATACAATGAGCAGTTCTTC. This chain links TRBV28 with TRBJ2-1; TRBD1 matches 9 bases. The CDR3 extends over 16 amino acids. V lost 5 bases to trimming and J lost 4 bases; unmatched junction nucleotides: 9. CDR1 and CDR2 from the germline V gene are MDHEN and SYDVKM. The whole variable domain, remainder taken from reference TRBV28 and TRBJ2-1, is DVKVTQSSRYLVKRTGEKVFLECVQDMDHENMFWYRQDPGLGLRLIYFSYDVKMKEKGDIPEGYSVSREKKERFSLILESASTNQTSMYLCASSPTPGQGYNEQFFGPGTRLTVL.

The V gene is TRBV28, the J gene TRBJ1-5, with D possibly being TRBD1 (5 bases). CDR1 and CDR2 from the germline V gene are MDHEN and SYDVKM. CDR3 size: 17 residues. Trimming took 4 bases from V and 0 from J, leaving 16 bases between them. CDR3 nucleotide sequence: TGTGCCAGCAGTTCGGGGGGGAGGAAGTATAGCAATCAGCCCCAGCATTTT. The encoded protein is CASSSGGRKYSNQPQHF.

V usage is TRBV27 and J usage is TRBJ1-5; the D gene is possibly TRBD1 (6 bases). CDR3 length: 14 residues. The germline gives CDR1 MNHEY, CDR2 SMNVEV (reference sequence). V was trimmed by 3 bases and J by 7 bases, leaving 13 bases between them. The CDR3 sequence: CASSFGGAEQPQHF. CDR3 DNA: TGTGCCAGCAGTTTTGGGGGGGCAGAGCAGCCCCAGCATTTT.